This T cell receptor beta chain is from a study of shared clonotypes between healthy human individuals. The assay was immunoSEQ multiplex PCR, and TCRdb's table has in-frame clones only and misses some. This sample has 950,000 to 1,300,000 clones; 75% occur once, and the top ten carry around 1.4%. The CDR3 runs to 15 residues. V dropped 0 bases and J dropped 6 bases, with 14 bases sitting between them. Per the germline V gene, CDR1 is KGHSH and CDR2 is LQKENI. Sequenced sample: memory CD4+ T cells sorted from blood. Subset in this sample: CD45RA-negative fraction. The sequence was collected from a man aged 18 to 30 in good health. The chain combines TRBV18 with TRBJ1-1, with D uncertain. DNA of the CDR3: TGTGCCAGCTCACCACCTCCGGCGGGCCTCGCTGAAGCTTTCTTT. This translates into CASSPPPAGLAEAFF.